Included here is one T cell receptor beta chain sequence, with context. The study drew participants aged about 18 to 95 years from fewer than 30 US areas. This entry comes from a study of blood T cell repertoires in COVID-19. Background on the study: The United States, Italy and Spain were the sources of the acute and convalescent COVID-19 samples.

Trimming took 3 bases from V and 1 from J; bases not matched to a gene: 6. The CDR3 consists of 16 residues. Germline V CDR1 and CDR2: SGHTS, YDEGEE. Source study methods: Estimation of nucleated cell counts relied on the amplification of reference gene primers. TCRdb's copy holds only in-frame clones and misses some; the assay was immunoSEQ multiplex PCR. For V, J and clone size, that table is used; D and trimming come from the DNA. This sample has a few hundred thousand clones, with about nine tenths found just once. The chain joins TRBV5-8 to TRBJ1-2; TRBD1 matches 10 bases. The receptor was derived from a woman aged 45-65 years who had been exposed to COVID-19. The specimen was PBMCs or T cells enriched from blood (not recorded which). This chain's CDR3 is CASSSAGTGVNYGYTF. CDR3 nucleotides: TGTGCCAGCAGCTCAGCCGGGACAGGGGTTAACTATGGCTACACCTTC.